The source of this T cell receptor (beta chain) is a study of blood T cell repertoires in COVID-19. The CDR3 covers 11 residues. Germline assignment: CDR1 LGHNT and CDR2 FRNRAP. As to this clone: Germline is not matched at one junction end, which may reflect a read error.

Data came from immunoSEQ multiplex PCR; TCRdb stores just in-frame clones and leaves some out. The sample consists of a few hundred thousand clones, 85% of them appearing once. The source material was peripheral blood. V is TRBV12-5 and J is TRBJ2-3; TRBD1 might be the D (5 bases). This sequence originates from a woman aged 18-29 years with acute or convalescent COVID-19. The CDR3 sequence: CASGLTGTQYF. The CDR3 DNA reads as TGTGCTAGCGGTCTCACAGGTACGCAGTATTTT.